This T cell receptor beta chain was retrieved from a study of human CD8 memory T cell subsets. Study-wide results and limits: In contrast to effector memory cells, stem-like memory and precursor exhausted T cells had similarly high diversity.

The stem-like memory CD8+ T cells (TSTEM) had a CCR7+ PD-1- TIGIT- phenotype. It was UMI-labeled 5' RACE by which the TCR beta libraries were made. TCRdb reanalyzed the 5' RACE reads, giving one entry per CDR3 protein sequence and no DNA. The sample totals around 19,000 distinct CDR3 sequences; its top ten clones hold approximately 6.1%. About this clonotype: Its antigen remains unknown.

Germline-derived CDR1 and CDR2 are DFQATT and SNEGSKA (reference sequence). This CDR3 contains 17 residues. The sample consisted of CD8+ stem-like memory T cells (TSCM and TCM) sorted from PBMCs. Subset denoted: stem-like memory CD8 T cells (TSTEM), CCR7+ PD-1- TIGIT-. The chain has TRBV20-1 and TRBJ2-4; there is no DNA to check the TCRdb D call of TRBD2. The receptor was derived from a human donor in good health. The CDR3: CSAIMASDTLAKNIQYF.